These T cell receptor beta chains were read from a single sample in a study of high-grade serous ovarian cancer treatment subgroups. Clones were sequenced by immunoSEQ multiplex PCR, and TCRdb holds only the in-frame ones, with some missing. The table has roughly 7,700 clones, under 80% seen once; the top ten hold about 5%. Material: tumor tissue. The receptors were gathered from a human donor with high-grade serous ovarian cancer. Both conserved end residues are part of each CDR3. The size field is filled for only some rows; it gives once, few, many or a size class.

clone_size	cdr3_length	v_call	cdr3_aa
NA	14	TRBV11-2	CASSRGDGANVLTF
NA	16	TRBV7-2	CASSLVRLAGQETQYF
NA	13	TRBV27	CASSNTGVRGYTF
NA	14	TRBV6-6	CASSYTPDMGTQYF
NA	14	TRBV10-1	CASRTGTGNTEAFF
NA	13	TRBV6-5	CASSTGAVYPQFF
few	16	TRBV18	CASSPQVGSLGNTIYF
NA	15	TRBV4-3	CASSHGTSGTYEQYF
NA	13	TRBV28	CASTIPRNTEAFF
NA	17	TRBV28	CASSLPGLAGGGGTQYF
once	15	TRBV27	CASSSQGRGNQPQHF
NA	17	TRBV18	CASSPGLAGETQETQYF
NA	18	TRBV7-2	CASSSGTSGSYSYNEQFF
NA	19	TRBV21-1	CASSKARPQLEPINYGYTF
few	14	TRBV6-6	CASSLQGGYEKLFF
NA	16	TRBV6-6	CASSTSGLSSGNTIYF
NA	15	TRBV6-5	CASSQGLAGYNEQFF
NA	14	TRBV7-3	CASRGTASNEKLFF
NA	14	TRBV19	CASSAHRGTYEQYF
NA	15	TRBV4-1	CASSQGHSSGNTIYF
NA	13	TRBV16	CASSQDRDQPQHF
once	15	TRBV28	CASSLSTGAQRPQHF
NA	16	TRBV12-5	CASGPQNGASSGEQFF
few	13	TRBV7-9	CASSRPQGHEQYF
few	15	TRBV6-1	CASSDQGLGNQPQHF
few	12	TRBV2	CASSESNQPQHF
NA	14	TRBV28	CASIGQISGNTIYF